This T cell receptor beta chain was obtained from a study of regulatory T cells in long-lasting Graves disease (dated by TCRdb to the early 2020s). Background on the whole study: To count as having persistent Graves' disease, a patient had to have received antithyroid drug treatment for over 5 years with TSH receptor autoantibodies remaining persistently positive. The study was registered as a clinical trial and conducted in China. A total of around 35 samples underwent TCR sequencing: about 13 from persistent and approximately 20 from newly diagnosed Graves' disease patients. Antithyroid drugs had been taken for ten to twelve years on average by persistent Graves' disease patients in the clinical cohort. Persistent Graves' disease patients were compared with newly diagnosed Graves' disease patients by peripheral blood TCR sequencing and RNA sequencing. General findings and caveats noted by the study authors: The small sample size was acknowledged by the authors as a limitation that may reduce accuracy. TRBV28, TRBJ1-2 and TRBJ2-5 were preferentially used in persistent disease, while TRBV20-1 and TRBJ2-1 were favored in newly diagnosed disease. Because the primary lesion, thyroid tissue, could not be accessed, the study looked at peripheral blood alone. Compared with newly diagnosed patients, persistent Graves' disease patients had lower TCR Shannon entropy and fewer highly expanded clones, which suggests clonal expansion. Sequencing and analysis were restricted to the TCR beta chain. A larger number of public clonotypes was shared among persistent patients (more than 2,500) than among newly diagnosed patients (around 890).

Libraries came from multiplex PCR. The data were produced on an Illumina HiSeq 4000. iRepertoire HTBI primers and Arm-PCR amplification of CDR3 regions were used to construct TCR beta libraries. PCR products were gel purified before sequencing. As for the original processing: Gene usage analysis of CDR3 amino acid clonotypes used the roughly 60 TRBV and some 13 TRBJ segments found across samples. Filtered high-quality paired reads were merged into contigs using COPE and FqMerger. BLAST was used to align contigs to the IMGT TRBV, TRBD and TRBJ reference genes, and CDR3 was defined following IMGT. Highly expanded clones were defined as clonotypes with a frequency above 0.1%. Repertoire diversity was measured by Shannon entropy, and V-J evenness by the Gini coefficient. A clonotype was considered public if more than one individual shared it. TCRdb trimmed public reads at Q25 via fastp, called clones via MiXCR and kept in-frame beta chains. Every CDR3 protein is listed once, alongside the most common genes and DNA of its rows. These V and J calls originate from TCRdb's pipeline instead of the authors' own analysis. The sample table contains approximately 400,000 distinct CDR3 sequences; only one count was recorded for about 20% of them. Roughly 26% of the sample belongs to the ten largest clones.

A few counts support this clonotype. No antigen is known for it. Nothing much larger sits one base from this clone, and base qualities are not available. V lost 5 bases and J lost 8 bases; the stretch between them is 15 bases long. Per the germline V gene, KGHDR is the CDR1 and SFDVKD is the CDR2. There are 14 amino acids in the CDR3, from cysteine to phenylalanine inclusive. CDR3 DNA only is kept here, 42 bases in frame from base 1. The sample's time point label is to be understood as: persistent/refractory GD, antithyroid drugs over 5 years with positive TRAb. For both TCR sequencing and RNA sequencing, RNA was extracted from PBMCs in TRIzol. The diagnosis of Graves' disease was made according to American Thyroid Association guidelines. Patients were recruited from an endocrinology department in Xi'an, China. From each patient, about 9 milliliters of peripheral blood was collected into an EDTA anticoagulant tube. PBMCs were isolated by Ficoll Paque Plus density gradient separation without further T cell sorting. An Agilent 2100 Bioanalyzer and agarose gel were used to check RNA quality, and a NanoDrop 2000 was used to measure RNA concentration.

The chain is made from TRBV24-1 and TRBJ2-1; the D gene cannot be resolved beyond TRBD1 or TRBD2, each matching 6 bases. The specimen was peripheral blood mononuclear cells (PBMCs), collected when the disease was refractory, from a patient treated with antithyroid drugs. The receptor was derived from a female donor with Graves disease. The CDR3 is CATSVSRGRDEQFF. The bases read TGTGCCACCAGTGTCTCCCGGGGGCGAGATGAGCAGTTCTTC.